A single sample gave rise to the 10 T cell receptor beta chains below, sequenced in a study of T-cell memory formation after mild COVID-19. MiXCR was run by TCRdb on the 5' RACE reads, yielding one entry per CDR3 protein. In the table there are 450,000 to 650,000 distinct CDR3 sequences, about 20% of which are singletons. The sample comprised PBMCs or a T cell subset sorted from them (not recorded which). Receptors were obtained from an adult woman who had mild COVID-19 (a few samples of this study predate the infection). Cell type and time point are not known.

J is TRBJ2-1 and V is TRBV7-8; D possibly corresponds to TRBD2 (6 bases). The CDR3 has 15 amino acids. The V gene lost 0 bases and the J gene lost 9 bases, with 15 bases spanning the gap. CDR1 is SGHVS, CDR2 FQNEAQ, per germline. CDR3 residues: CASSLAREPGVEQFF. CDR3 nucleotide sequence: TGTGCCAGCAGCTTAGCCCGGGAGCCGGGGGTTGAGCAGTTCTTC. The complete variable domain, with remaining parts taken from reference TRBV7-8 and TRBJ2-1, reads GAGVSQSPRYKVAKRGQDVALRCDPISGHVSLFWYQQALGQGPEFLTYFQNEAQLDKSGLPSDRFFAERPEGSVSTLKIQRTQQEDSAVYLCASSLAREPGVEQFFGPGTRLTVL.

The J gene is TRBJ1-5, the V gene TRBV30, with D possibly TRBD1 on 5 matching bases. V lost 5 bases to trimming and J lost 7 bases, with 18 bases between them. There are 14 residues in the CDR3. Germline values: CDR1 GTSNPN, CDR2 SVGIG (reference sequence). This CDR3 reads CAWWGRQRRQPQHF. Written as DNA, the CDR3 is TGTGCCTGGTGGGGACGACAGCGTCGGCAGCCCCAGCATTTT.

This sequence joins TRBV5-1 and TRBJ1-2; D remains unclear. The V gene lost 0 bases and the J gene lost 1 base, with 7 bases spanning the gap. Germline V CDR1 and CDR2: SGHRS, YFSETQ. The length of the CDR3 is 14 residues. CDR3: CASSLDAVNYGYTF. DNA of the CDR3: TGCGCCAGCAGCTTGGACGCGGTTAACTATGGCTACACCTTC. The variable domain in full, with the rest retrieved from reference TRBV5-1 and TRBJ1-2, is KAGVTQTPRYLIKTRGQQVTLSCSPISGHRSVSWYQQTPGQGLQFLFEYFSETQRNKGNFPGRFSGRQFSNSRSEMNVSTLELGDSALYLCASSLDAVNYGYTFGSGTRLTVV.

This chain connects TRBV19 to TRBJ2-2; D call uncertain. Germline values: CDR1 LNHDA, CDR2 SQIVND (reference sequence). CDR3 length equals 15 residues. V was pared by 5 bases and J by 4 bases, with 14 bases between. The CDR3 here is CASSLVGQRTGELFF. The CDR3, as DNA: TGTGCCAGTAGTTTGGTCGGGCAGCGCACCGGGGAGCTGTTTTTT.

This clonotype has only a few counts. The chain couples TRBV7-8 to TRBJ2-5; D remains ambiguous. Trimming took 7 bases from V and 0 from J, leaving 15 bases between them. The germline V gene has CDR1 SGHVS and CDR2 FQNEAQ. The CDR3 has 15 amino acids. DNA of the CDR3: TGTGCCAGCACCAAAGCGCGACATAACCAAGAGACCCAGTACTTC. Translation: CASTKARHNQETQYF. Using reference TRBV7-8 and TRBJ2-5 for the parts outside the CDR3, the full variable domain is GAGVSQSPRYKVAKRGQDVALRCDPISGHVSLFWYQQALGQGPEFLTYFQNEAQLDKSGLPSDRFFAERPEGSVSTLKIQRTQQEDSAVYLCASTKARHNQETQYFGPGTRLLVL.

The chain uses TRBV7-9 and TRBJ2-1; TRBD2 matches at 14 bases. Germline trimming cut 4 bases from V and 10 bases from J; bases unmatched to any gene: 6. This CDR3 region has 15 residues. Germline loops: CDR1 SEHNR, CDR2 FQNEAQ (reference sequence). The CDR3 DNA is TGTGCCAGCAGCTGGACGGGACTAGCGGGAGAGGAGCAGTTCTTC. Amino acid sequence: CASSWTGLAGEEQFF. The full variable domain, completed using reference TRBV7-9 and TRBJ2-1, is DTGVSQNPRHKITKRGQNVTFRCDPISEHNRLYWYRQTLGQGPEFLTYFQNEAQLEKSRLLSDRFSAERPKGSFSTLEIQRTEQGDSAMYLCASSWTGLAGEEQFFGPGTRLTVL.

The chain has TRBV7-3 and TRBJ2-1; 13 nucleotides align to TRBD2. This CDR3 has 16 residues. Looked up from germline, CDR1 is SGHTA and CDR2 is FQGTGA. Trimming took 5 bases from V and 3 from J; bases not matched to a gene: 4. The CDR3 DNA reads TGTGCCAGCAGCCCGAGGACTAGCGGGAGCTACAATGAGCAGTTCTTC. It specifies CASSPRTSGSYNEQFF.

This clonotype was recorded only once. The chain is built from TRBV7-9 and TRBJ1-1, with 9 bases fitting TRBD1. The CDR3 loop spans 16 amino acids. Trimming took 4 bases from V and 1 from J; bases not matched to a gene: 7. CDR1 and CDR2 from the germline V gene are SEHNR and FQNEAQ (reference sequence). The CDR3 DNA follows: TGTGCCAGCAGCTCGTGGACAGGGGTAGGGAACACTGAAGCTTTCTTT. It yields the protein CASSSWTGVGNTEAFF.

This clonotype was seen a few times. The CDR3 coding sequence is TGCGCCAGCAGCCAATACAAGCCCCCAAGGAACACTGAAGCTTTCTTT. Amino acid sequence: CASSQYKPPRNTEAFF. The rearrangement joins TRBV4-1 to TRBJ1-1; D gene unclear. The CDR3 consists of 16 residues. CDR1 MGHRA and CDR2 YSYEKL come from the germline V gene. The germline V and J ends were trimmed by 2 bases and 1 base, with 14 bases remaining between them.

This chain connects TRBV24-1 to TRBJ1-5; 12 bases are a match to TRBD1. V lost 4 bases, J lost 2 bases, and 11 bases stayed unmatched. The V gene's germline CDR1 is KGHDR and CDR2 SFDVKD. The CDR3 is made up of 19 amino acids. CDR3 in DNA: TGTGCCACCAGTGAGCACCGGGACAGGGGGCGCGAAGGCAATCAGCCCCAGCATTTT. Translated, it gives CATSEHRDRGREGNQPQHF.